The 11 T cell receptor beta chains below were found in one sample sequenced in a study of CD8+ T cells in alopecia areata. The authors extracted RNA and reverse transcribed it into cDNA as the sequencing template. Generated by immunoSEQ multiplex PCR, the TCRdb table keeps only in-frame clones and is missing some. This table holds 150,000 to 200,000 clones, 59% found once. Sequenced material: CD4+ T cells sorted from blood, taken at week 0. Receptors originate from a human donor with alopecia areata.

This clone was detected a few times. The J gene is TRBJ2-7, the V gene TRBV11-2, with D uncertain. Germline CDR1 is SGHAT and CDR2 is FQNNGV. The germline V and J ends were trimmed by 5 bases and 0 bases, with 2 bases remaining between them. The length of the CDR3 is 11 residues. The CDR3 is CASSRSYEQYF. CDR3 bases: TGTGCCAGCAGCCGCTCCTACGAGCAGTACTTC.

This clone was seen once. This chain connects TRBV11-1 to TRBJ1-1; TRBD1 matches 7 bases. The V gene end was trimmed by 3 bases and the J gene end by 5 bases; junction bases not matched to a gene: 9. The CDR3 is 15 amino acids. Germline-derived CDR1 and CDR2 are SGHAT and FQDESV (reference sequence). CDR3 bases: TGTGCCAGCAGCTTGGAGTCAGGGGGTAGGACTGAAGCTTTCTTT. It encodes CASSLESGGRTEAFF.

The rearrangement links TRBV11-1 to TRBJ1-2; 8 bases fit TRBD1. J gave up 2 bases and V 5 bases, and 4 bases lay outside the gene matches. The germline V gene has CDR1 SGHAT and CDR2 FQDESV (reference sequence). The CDR3 contains 14 residues. This chain's CDR3 is CASSPRGRNYGYTF. The CDR3 nucleotides read TGTGCCAGCAGCCCCAGGGGGCGCAACTATGGCTACACCTTC.

The rearrangement links TRBV19 to TRBJ1-6; 7 bases line up with TRBD1. Germline values: CDR1 LNHDA, CDR2 SQIVND (reference sequence). V lost 2 bases and J lost 10; bases outside the gene matches: 5. The CDR3 spans 14 residues. The CDR3 DNA follows: TGTGCCAGTAGTATACAGGGGGAGCGGTCACCCCTCCACTTT. This encodes CASSIQGERSPLHF.

This clone has a handful of counts. The chain recombines TRBV2 with TRBJ1-4; D is uncertain. The CDR3 covers 13 residues. Per the germline V gene, CDR1 is SNHLY and CDR2 is FYNNEI. V was cut by 9 bases and J by 14 bases, with 22 bases left in between. In DNA, the CDR3 is TGTGCCAGACTGTCCTTAGTATCCGCAGCGCTGTTTTTT. Translation: CARLSLVSAALFF.

The V and J genes are TRBV29-1 and TRBJ1-1; D is unclear. In germline, CDR1 is SQVTM, CDR2 ANQGSEA. Trimming stripped 0 bases from V and 7 bases from J, with 12 bases between. The CDR3 consists of 13 residues. The CDR3 here is CSVEDRRANEAFF. CDR3 coding DNA: TGCAGCGTTGAAGATCGCCGGGCCAATGAAGCTTTCTTT.

The chain carries TRBV5-1 and TRBJ1-2; 9 bases agree with TRBD1. This CDR3 region has 15 residues. Germline V gene data show CDR1 as SGHRS and CDR2 as YFSETQ. With V trimmed by 5 bases and J by 3 bases, 8 bases remained unmatched. CDR3 sequence (DNA): TGCGCCAGCAGAGTACGCACAGGGGGCGACTATGGCTACACCTTC. This sequence encodes CASRVRTGGDYGYTF.

The genes are TRBV30 and TRBJ1-2; 10 bases line up with TRBD1. The ends lost 2 bases at V and 7 bases at J; junction bases unmatched: 4. This CDR3 has 13 amino acids. The germline gives CDR1 GTSNPN, CDR2 SVGIG (reference sequence). The chain's CDR3 is CAWSTGTGVGYTF. In nucleotides, the CDR3 is TGTGCCTGGAGTACCGGGACAGGGGTTGGCTACACCTTC. Together with reference TRBV30 and TRBJ1-2, the CDR3 gives the full variable domain: SQTIHQWPATLVQPVGSPLSLECTVEGTSNPNLYWYRQAAGRGLQLLFYSVGIGQISSEVPQNLSASRPQDRQFILSSKKLLLSDSGFYLCAWSTGTGVGYTFGSGTRLTVV.

This clone showed up just a few times. The chain recombines TRBV27 with TRBJ2-7; the match to TRBD1 covers 8 bases. Germline CDR1 reads MNHEY; CDR2 reads SMNVEV (reference sequence). V was clipped by 6 bases and J by 3 bases; unmatched bases: 10. This CDR3 region has 15 residues. The CDR3 region is CASSHTIQGGYEQYF. CDR3 nucleotide sequence: TGTGCCAGCAGCCATACAATACAGGGGGGCTACGAGCAGTACTTC.

The V gene is TRBV30, the J gene TRBJ1-2; no reliable D call. V lost 7 bases and J lost 10, with 16 bases in between. The germline gives CDR1 GTSNPN, CDR2 SVGIG (reference sequence). This CDR3 region has 11 residues. For the CDR3, the DNA is TGTGCCTCCGCGATCGTTCAGGCCTACACCTTC. Protein sequence: CASAIVQAYTF.

The CDR3 sequence is CATSRVGYEQYF. DNA of the CDR3: TGTGCCACCAGCAGAGTCGGCTACGAGCAGTACTTC. The V call is TRBV15, the J call TRBJ2-7, with unresolved D. The CDR3 length is 12 residues. The ends were cut back, 1 base at V and 3 bases at J, with 4 bases in the middle. Germline V gene sequence: CDR1 LNHNV, CDR2 YYDKDF (reference sequence).